What follows are 13 T cell receptor beta chains derived from one specimen sequenced in a study of PD-1 blockade in classical Hodgkin lymphoma. In every patient, relapse followed autologous stem cell transplantation, while exposure to brentuximab vedotin differed. Produced via immunoSEQ multiplex PCR; TCRdb's table is partial and in-frame only. The sample yields more than 60,000 clones, about 92% seen once. Material: peripheral blood mononuclear cells (PBMCs), obtained at baseline. Source of these receptors: a human donor with classical Hodgkin lymphoma.

The chain employs TRBV4-1 and TRBJ2-2, with D perhaps TRBD2 (5 bases). CDR3 length: 13 amino acids. CDR1 MGHRA and CDR2 YSYEKL come from the germline V gene. Trimming removed 7 bases at V and 4 bases at J, with 10 bases between. This CDR3 is CASTPEGTGELFF. The DNA of the CDR3 is TGCGCCAGCACCCCCGAGGGCACCGGGGAGCTGTTTTTT.

V usage is TRBV14 and J usage is TRBJ1-1; D unresolved. The CDR3 runs 13 residues. Germline V gene data show CDR1 as SGHDN and CDR2 as FVKESK. V was clipped by 5 bases and J by 3 bases, with 10 bases between them. CDR3: CASSADFHTEAFF. The CDR3 nucleotides are TGTGCCAGCAGCGCAGATTTCCACACTGAAGCTTTCTTT.

The chain has TRBV5-4 and TRBJ2-7, with D tentatively TRBD1 (5 bases). The CDR3 is made up of 14 amino acids. V gave up 0 bases and J gave up 3 bases, with 10 bases separating them. The germline V gene has CDR1 SGHNT and CDR2 YYREEE (reference sequence). CDR3 amino acids: CASSLVVRVYEQYF. In nucleotides, the CDR3 is TGTGCCAGCAGCTTGGTTGTCAGGGTCTACGAGCAGTACTTC.

The chain joins TRBV5-1 to TRBJ1-1; TRBD1 is a possible D gene (6 bases). The CDR3 covers 15 residues. The germline V gene encodes CDR1 SGHRS and CDR2 YFSETQ. Trimming shortened V by 7 bases and J by 6 bases, and 22 bases separated the two germline ends. The CDR3 is CASRSQSGGVAEAFF. The CDR3 coding sequence is TGCGCCAGCCGATCCCAAAGCGGGGGCGTCGCTGAAGCTTTCTTT.

The chain couples TRBV18 to TRBJ1-3; no firm D call. Germline assignment: CDR1 KGHSH and CDR2 LQKENI. V was clipped by 2 bases and J by 0 bases, with 11 bases between them. The CDR3 is 16 amino acids. CDR3 region: CASSPSAISSGNTIYF. In DNA form, the CDR3 reads TGTGCCAGCTCACCATCCGCAATCAGCTCTGGAAACACCATATATTTT.

The chain links TRBV10-3 to TRBJ1-1, with TRBD1 as a possible D gene (5 bases). Trimming left V 8 bases short and J 4 bases short, with 11 bases between. Germline V gives CDR1 ENHRY, CDR2 SYGVKD. This CDR3 is built from 12 residues. CDR3 sequence reads: CAIGSGATEAFF. As DNA, the CDR3 is TGTGCCATCGGGTCCGGGGCCACTGAAGCTTTCTTT.

The rearrangement links TRBV20-1 to TRBJ1-2; D gene uncertain. Trimming stripped 6 bases from V and 7 bases from J, with 12 bases between. The germline V gene has CDR1 DFQATT and CDR2 SNEGSKA (reference sequence). The CDR3 has 11 residues. This chain's CDR3 is CSARSGRGYTF. DNA for the CDR3: TGCAGTGCGCGGTCCGGCCGTGGCTACACCTTC.

The chain employs TRBV7-8 and TRBJ2-7; no firm D call. V was trimmed by 0 bases and J by 3 bases, leaving 6 bases between them. The CDR3 is made up of 13 amino acids. The germline gives CDR1 SGHVS, CDR2 FQNEAQ. The CDR3 spells CASSLAFLYEQYF. CDR3 bases: TGTGCCAGCAGCTTAGCCTTCCTCTACGAGCAGTACTTC.

This clone came up once. V is TRBV14 and J is TRBJ2-3, with no clear D. Germline CDR1 SGHDN, CDR2 FVKESK. The CDR3 runs 13 residues. V lost 4 bases, J lost 2 bases, and 7 bases lay in between. The CDR3 DNA follows: TGTGCCAGCAGCCGAGCGATCACAGATACGCAGTATTTT. It codes for CASSRAITDTQYF. The full variable domain, rest sourced from reference TRBV14 and TRBJ2-3, is EAGVTQFPSHSVIEKGQTVTLRCDPISGHDNLYWYRRVMGKEIKFLLHFVKESKQDESGMPNNRFLAERTGGTYSTLKVQPAELEDSGVYFCASSRAITDTQYFGPGTRLTVL.

V gene TRBV5-4 combines with J gene TRBJ1-1, with TRBD1 as a possible D gene (6 bases). V was trimmed by 0 bases and J by 0 bases, leaving 9 bases between them. The CDR3 contains 15 residues. Germline CDR1 and CDR2: SGHNT and YYREEE (reference sequence). CDR3 amino acids: CASSLGGGLNTEAFF. CDR3 in DNA: TGTGCCAGCAGCTTGGGTGGGGGCCTGAACACTGAAGCTTTCTTT.

The CDR3 coding sequence is TGTGCCAGCAGTTTATCGTTATCGATGAGCAATCAGCCCCAGCATTTT. This codes for CASSLSLSMSNQPQHF. This chain links TRBV28 with TRBJ1-5, with D unresolved. The CDR3 totals 16 residues. In germline, CDR1 is MDHEN, CDR2 SYDVKM. Trimming shortened V by 1 base and J by 1 base, and 11 bases separated the two germline ends.

The J gene is TRBJ2-5, the V gene TRBV11-3, with D tentatively TRBD1 or TRBD2 (5 bases each). TRBJ2-7 explains the end of the DNA better; the J call may be wrong. The CDR3 contains 15 residues. The germline gives CDR1 SGHNT, CDR2 YENEEA. Written as DNA, the CDR3 is TGTGCCAGCAGCCCTCAGCGGCTGGGGCCGGGCGAGCAGTACTTC. Its translation is CASSPQRLGPGEQYF.

This sequence joins TRBV5-8 and TRBJ1-2, with D perhaps matching TRBD1 (5 bases). The germline V and J ends were trimmed by 9 bases and 8 bases, with 23 bases remaining between them. The CDR3 spans 14 residues. Germline CDR1 is SGHTS and CDR2 is YDEGEE. The CDR3 loop is CATTKAGLGRGYTF. The CDR3 DNA follows: TGTGCCACCACCAAAGCAGGGCTTGGTCGAGGCTACACCTTC.